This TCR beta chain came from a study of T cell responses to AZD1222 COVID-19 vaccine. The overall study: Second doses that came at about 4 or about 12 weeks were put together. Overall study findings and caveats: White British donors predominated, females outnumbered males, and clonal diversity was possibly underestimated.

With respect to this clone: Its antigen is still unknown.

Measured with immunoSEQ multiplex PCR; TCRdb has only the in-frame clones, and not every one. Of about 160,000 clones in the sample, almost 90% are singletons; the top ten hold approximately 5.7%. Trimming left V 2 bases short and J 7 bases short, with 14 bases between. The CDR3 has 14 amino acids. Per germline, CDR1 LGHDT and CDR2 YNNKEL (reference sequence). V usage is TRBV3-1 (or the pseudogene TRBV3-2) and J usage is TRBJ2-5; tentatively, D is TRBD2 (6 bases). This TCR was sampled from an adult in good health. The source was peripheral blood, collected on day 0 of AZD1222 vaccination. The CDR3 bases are TGTGCCAGCAGCCAACATCATTCAGCGGGGACCCAGTACTTC. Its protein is CASSQHHSAGTQYF.